This TCR beta chain derives from a study of CD8+CD57+ T cells in acquired aplastic anemia. On the study more broadly: Mean DNA quantity obtained from sorted CD4+ and CD8+ cells was 3 to 4 ug.

V dropped 7 bases and J dropped 1 base, with 4 bases sitting between them. CDR1 and CDR2 from the germline V gene are SNHLY and FYNNEI. The CDR3 has 11 residues. Broader study findings: CD8+ Simpson's diversity did not differ significantly between patients and controls.

The sample holds many counts of this clonotype. Its matching antigen is unknown. Both TCR beta VDJ combination and CDR3 sequence profiling were carried out. Genomic DNA was the template for this profiling. Each CDR3 protein gets one entry after TCRdb re-called the reads with MiXCR. Here the sample spans about 160,000 distinct CDR3 sequences, approximately 43% being singletons. The chain links TRBV2 to TRBJ1-1, with D hard to call. The sequencing sample was made of sorted CD4+, CD8+, or CD8+CD57+ T cells (not recorded which) from PBMCs. This receptor was identified in a human donor in good health. For the CDR3, the DNA is TGTGCCAGCACGGAGAACACTGAAGCTTTCTTT. Translated: CASTENTEAFF.